These 6 T cell receptor beta chains share one sample of origin, sequenced in a study of T cell repertoires in cytomegalovirus infection. One entry per CDR3 protein results from TCRdb running MiXCR on the reads. The sample yields roughly 760,000 distinct CDR3 sequences, about 40% seen once. Input material: PBMCs. All receptors come from a human donor in good health (CMV status not recorded). Some clones in this sample may be carry-over from other donors' samples.

About this clonotype: Possible read error: a much larger clone is one base away. CDR3 DNA sequence: TGTGCCAGCAGCTTAGTAGGGCTGACCACCTCTCAAGCTTTATTT. Encoded protein: CASSLVGLTTSQALF. V and J are TRBV7-2 and TRBJ1-1; D call uncertain. Germline assignment: CDR1 SGHTA and CDR2 FQGNSA. This CDR3 comprises 15 residues.

The V gene is TRBV6-8, the J gene TRBJ2-7; a weak D match, TRBD2 (6 bases). Germline CDR1 and CDR2: MNHGY and SAAAGT. The CDR3 covers 15 residues. V dropped 0 bases and J dropped 7 bases, with 16 bases sitting between them. As DNA, the CDR3 is TGTGCCAGCAGTTACTCGACGGGACTGATAAGTGAGCAGTACTTC. Its protein is CASSYSTGLISEQYF.

This chain uses TRBV2 with TRBJ1-6; no definite D call. CDR3 length: 16 residues. V shed 6 bases and J shed 0 bases, with 12 bases lying between them. Per the germline V gene, CDR1 is SNHLY and CDR2 is FYNNEI. CDR3 in DNA: TGTGCCAGCAGGCGGTCAGGTAGCTCCTATAATTCACCCCTCCACTTT. Protein sequence: CASRRSGSSYNSPLHF.

For this clonotype: At one end the junction does not follow the germline gene, possibly because of a read error. The chain carries TRBV7-6 and TRBJ2-5; a weak D match, TRBD2 (5 bases). The CDR3 loop spans 16 amino acids. Germline CDR1 and CDR2: SGHVS and FNYEAQ. CDR3 loop: CASSLEASWEQETQYF. The DNA of the CDR3 is TGTGCAAGCAGCTTAGAAGCTAGCTGGGAGCAAGAGACCCAGTACTTC.

A word on this clonotype: One end of the junction varies from germline; a read error may be responsible. The V call is TRBV4-1, the J call TRBJ1-2, with TRBD1 matching over 8 bases. Germline V gene sequence: CDR1 MGHRA, CDR2 YSYEKL. CDR3 length equals 15 residues. CDR3 amino acids: CASSRRGQDVYGYTF. CDR3 nucleotides: TGTGCCAGCAGCCGCCGGGGACAGGACGTCTATGGCTACACCTTC.

There are a few counts of this clonotype. This chain uses TRBV9 with TRBJ2-4, with D possibly TRBD1 on 6 matching bases. CDR1 and CDR2 from the germline V gene are SGDLS and YYNGEE. V was pared by 3 bases and J by 7 bases, with 14 bases between. The CDR3 consists of 14 residues. In nucleotides, the CDR3 is TGTGCCAGCAGCGAGGGGGATGCGGCTAACATTCAGTACTTC. Protein: CASSEGDAANIQYF.